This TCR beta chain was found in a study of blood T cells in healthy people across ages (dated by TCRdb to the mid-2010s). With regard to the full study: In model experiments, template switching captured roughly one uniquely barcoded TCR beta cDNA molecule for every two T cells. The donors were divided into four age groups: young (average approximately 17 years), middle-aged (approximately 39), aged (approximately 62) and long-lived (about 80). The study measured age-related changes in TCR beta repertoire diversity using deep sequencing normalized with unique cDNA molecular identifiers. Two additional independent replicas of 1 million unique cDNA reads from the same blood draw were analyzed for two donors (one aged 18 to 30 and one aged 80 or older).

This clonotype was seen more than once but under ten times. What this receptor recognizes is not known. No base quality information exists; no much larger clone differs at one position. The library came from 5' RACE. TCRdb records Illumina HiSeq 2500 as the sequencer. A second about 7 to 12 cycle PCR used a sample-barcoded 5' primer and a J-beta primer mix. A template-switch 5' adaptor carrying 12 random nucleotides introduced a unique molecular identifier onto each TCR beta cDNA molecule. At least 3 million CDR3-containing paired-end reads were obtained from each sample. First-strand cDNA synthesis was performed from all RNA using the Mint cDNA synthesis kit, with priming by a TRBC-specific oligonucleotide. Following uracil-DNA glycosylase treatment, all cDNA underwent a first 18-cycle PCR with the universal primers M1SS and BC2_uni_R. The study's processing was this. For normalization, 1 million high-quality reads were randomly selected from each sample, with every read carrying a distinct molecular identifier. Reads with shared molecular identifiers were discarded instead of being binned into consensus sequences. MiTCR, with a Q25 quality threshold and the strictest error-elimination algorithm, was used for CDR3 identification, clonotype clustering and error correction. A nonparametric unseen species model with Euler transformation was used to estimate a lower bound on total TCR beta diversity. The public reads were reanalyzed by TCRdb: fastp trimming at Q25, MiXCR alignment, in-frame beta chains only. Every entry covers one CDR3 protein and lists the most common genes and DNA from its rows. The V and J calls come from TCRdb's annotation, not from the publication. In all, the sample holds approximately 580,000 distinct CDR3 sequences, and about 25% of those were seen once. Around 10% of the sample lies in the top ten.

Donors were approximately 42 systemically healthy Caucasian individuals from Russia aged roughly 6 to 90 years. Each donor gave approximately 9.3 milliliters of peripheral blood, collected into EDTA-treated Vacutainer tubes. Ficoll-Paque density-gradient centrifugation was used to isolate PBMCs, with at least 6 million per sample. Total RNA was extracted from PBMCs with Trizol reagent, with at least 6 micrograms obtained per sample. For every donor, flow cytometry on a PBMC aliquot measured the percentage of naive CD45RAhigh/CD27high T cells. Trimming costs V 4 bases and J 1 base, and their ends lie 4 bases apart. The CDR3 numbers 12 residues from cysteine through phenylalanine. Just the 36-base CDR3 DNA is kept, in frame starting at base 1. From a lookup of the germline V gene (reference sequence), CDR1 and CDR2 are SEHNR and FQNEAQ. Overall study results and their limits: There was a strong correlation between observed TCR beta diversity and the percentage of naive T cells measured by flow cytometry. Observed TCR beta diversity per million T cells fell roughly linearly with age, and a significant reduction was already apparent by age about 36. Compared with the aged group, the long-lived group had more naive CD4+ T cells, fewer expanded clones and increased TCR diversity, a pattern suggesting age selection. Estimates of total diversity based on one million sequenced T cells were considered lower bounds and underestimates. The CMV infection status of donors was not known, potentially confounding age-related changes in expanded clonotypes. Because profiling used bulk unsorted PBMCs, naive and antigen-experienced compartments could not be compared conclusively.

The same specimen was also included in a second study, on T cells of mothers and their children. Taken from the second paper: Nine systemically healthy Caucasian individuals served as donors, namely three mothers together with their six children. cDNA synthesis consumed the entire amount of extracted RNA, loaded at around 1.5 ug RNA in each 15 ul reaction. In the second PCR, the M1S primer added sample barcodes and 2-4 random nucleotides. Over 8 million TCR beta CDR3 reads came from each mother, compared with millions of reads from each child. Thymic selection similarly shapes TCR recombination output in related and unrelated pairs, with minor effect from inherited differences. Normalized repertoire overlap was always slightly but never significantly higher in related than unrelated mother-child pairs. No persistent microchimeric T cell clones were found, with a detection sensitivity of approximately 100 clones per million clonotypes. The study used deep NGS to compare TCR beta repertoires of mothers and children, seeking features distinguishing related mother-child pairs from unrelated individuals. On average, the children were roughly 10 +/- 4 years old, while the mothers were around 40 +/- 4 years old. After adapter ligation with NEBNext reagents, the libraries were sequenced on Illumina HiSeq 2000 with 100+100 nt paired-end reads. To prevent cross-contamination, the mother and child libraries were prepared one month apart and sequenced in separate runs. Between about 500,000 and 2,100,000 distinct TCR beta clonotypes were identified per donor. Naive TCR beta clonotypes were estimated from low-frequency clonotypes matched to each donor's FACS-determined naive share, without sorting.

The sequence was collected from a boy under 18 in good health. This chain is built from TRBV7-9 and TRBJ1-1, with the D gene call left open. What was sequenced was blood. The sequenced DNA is TGTGCCAGCAGCTCACGGAACACTGAAGCTTTCTTT. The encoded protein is CASSSRNTEAFF.